This TCR beta chain was sequenced in a study of blood T cell repertoires in COVID-19. This table comes from immunoSEQ multiplex PCR, and its TCRdb copy is limited to in-frame clones, with some not included. The table includes roughly 200,000 clones, roughly 90% detected once. This CDR3 has 17 residues. After removal of 6 bases from V and 3 bases from J, the junction contained 14 bases not matched to a gene. Germline V gives CDR1 SGHTA, CDR2 FQGTGA. The sample consisted of peripheral blood. This TCR was recovered from a man aged 45 to 65 with COVID-19, enrolled during active disease. The chain uses TRBV7-3 and TRBJ1-1; 9 bases are a match to TRBD1. The CDR3 region has the DNA TGTGCCAGCAGTCAAGAGGGGGGGACAGGGTCACACACTGAAGCTTTCTTT. Its protein is CASSQEGGTGSHTEAFF.